The sequence of this T cell receptor (beta chain) was determined in a study of blood T cell repertoires in COVID-19. With 4 bases clipped from V and 7 bases from J, the junction kept 13 bases outside the gene matches. Germline CDR1 SGHRS, CDR2 YFSETQ. This CDR3 spans 15 amino acids. Measured with immunoSEQ multiplex PCR; TCRdb has only the in-frame clones, and not every one. The profile shows around 120,000 clones, 78% of them singletons. The sample comprised peripheral blood. The receptor was derived from a man in his sixties or seventies with acute or convalescent COVID-19. V usage is TRBV5-1 and J usage is TRBJ2-7, with 8 nucleotides matching TRBD1. The DNA of the CDR3 is TGCGCCAGCAGCCAGGGGGCCAGTGCTTCACGTGAGCAGTACTTC. Its protein is CASSQGASASREQYF.